The sample holds a few counts of the clone carrying this TCR beta chain. No antigen is known for it. These data originate in a study of T cells in Graves' hyperthyroidism and ophthalmopathy. Study-wide points: Separating ophthalmopathy from stable hyperthyroidism was achieved by a 13 V-J model.

RNA transcripts provided the source from which TCR beta CDR3 regions were amplified. An initial round of RT-PCR targeting the TCR CDR3 relied on the HTBI primer set. TCRdb ran MiXCR on the multiplex PCR reads and lists one entry per CDR3 protein. The sample consists of about 610,000 distinct CDR3 sequences, about 15% of them appearing once. V was trimmed by 4 bases and J by 3 bases, leaving 18 bases between them. CDR3 length equals 16 residues. CDR1 and CDR2 from the germline V gene are SGHTA and FQGTGA. Sequenced: blood. The V call is TRBV7-3, the J call TRBJ1-2; D is unclear. This TCR was recovered from a woman aged 40 to 55 with Graves' ophthalmopathy. CDR3 nucleotide sequence: TGTGCCAGCAGCTCGTCCCCGGAAGTGGGTTACTATGGCTACACCTTC. Translation: CASSSSPEVGYYGYTF.